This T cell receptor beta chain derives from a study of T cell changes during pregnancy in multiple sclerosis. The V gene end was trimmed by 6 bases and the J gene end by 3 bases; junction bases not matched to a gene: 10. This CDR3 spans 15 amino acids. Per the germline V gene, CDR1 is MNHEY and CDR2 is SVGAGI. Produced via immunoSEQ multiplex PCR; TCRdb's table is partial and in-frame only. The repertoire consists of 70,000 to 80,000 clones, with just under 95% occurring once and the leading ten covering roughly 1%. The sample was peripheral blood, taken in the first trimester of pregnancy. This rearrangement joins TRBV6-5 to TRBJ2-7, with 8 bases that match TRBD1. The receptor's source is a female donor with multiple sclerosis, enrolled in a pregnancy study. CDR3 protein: CASSPDPGQGYEQYF. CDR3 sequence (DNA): TGTGCCAGCAGCCCCGACCCCGGACAGGGCTACGAGCAGTACTTC.